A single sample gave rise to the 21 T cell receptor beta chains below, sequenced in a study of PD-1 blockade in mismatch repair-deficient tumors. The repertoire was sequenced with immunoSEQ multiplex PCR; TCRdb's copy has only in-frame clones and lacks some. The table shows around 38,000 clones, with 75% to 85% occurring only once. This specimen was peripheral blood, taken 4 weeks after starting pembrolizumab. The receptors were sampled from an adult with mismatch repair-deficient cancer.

The CDR3 is CASSSHGTGGFDEQYF. The CDR3 DNA sequence: TGTGCCAGCAGCTCACATGGGACAGGGGGTTTCGACGAGCAGTACTTC. The chain carries TRBV7-9 and TRBJ2-7; TRBD1 agrees at 11 bases. J was trimmed by 5 bases and V by 4 bases; bases with no gene match: 10. Germline V gene lookup returns CDR1 SEHNR and CDR2 FQNEAQ (reference sequence). The CDR3 consists of 16 residues.

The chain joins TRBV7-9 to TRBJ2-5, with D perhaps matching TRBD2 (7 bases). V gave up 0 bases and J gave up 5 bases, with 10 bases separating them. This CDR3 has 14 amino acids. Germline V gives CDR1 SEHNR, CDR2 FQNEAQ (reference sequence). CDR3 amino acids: CASSLAGGGETQYF. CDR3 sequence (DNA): TGTGCCAGCAGCTTAGCGGGAGGGGGGGAGACCCAGTACTTC.

The DNA for the CDR3 is TGCGCCAGCAGGACCGCGGCGAACACCGGGGAGCTGTTTTTT. Protein sequence: CASRTAANTGELFF. The V gene is TRBV5-1, the J gene TRBJ2-2; D uncertain. V shed 5 bases and J shed 0 bases, with 8 bases lying between them. There are 14 residues in the CDR3. Germline-derived CDR1 and CDR2 are SGHRS and YFSETQ. The variable domain in full, completed from reference TRBV5-1 and TRBJ2-2, reads KAGVTQTPRYLIKTRGQQVTLSCSPISGHRSVSWYQQTPGQGLQFLFEYFSETQRNKGNFPGRFSGRQFSNSRSEMNVSTLELGDSALYLCASRTAANTGELFFGEGSRLTVL.

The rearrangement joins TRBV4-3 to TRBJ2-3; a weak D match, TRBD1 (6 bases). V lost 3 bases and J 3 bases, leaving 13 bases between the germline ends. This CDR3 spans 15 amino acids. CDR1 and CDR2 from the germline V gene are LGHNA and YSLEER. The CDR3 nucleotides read TGCGCCAGCAGCCAGGGGGCTAGAGCGACAGATACGCAGTATTTT. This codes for CASSQGARATDTQYF.

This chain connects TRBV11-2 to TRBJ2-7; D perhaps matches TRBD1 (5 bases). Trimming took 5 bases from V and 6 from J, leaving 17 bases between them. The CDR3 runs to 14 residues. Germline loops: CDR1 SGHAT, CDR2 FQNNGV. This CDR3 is CASSTRSVRGEQYF. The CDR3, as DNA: TGTGCCAGCAGCACCCGGTCGGTTAGGGGCGAGCAGTACTTC.

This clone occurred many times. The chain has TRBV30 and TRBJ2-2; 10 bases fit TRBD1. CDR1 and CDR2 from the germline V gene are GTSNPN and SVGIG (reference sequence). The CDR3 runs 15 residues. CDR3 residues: CAATPGTGDTGELFF. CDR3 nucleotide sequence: TGTGCAGCAACCCCCGGGACAGGGGACACCGGGGAGCTGTTTTTT.

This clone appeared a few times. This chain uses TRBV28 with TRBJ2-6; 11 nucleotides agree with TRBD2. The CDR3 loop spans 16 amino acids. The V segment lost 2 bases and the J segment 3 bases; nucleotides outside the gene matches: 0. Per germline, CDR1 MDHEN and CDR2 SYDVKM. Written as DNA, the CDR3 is TGTGCCAGCAGTTTACTAGCGGGAGGTGGGGCCAACGTCCTGACTTTC. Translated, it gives CASSLLAGGGANVLTF. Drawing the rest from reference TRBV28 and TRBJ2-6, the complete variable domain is DVKVTQSSRYLVKRTGEKVFLECVQDMDHENMFWYRQDPGLGLRLIYFSYDVKMKEKGDIPEGYSVSREKKERFSLILESASTNQTSMYLCASSLLAGGGANVLTFGAGSRLTVL.

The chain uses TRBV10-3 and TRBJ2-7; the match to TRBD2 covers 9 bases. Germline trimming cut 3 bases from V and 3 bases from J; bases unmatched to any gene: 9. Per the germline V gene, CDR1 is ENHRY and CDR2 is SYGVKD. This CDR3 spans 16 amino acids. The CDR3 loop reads CAISDPLREGHYEQYF. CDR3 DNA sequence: TGTGCCATCAGTGACCCCTTGCGGGAGGGGCACTACGAGCAGTACTTC.

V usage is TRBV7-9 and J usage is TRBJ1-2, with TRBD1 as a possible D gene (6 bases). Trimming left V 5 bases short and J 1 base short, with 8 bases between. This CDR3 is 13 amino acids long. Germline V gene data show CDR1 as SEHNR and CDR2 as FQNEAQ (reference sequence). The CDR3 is CASSLDSNYGYTF. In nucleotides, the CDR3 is TGTGCCAGCAGCCTGGACAGTAACTATGGCTACACCTTC.

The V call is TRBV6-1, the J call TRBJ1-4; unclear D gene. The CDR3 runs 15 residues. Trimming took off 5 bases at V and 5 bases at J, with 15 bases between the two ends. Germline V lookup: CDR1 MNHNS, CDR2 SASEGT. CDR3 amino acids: CASSLLPTWNEKLFF. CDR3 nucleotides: TGTGCCAGCAGTCTACTCCCGACCTGGAATGAAAAACTGTTTTTT.

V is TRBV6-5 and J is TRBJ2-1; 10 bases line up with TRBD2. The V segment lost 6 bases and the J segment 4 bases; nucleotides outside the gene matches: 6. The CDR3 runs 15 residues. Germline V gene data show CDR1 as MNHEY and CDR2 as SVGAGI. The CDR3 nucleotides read TGTGCCAGCAGGACGACTAGCGGGCTTTACAATGAGCAGTTCTTC. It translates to CASRTTSGLYNEQFF.

The CDR3 here is CASSQTGRNTGELFF. CDR3 nucleotide sequence: TGTGCCAGCAGCCAGACAGGCAGGAACACCGGGGAGCTGTTTTTT. V gene TRBV7-9 combines with J gene TRBJ2-2; the D gene is possibly TRBD1 (6 bases). Germline-derived CDR1 and CDR2 are SEHNR and FQNEAQ (reference sequence). The CDR3 runs 15 residues. V lost 5 bases, J lost 1 base, and 11 bases lay in between. Looking up the rest from reference TRBV7-9 and TRBJ2-2 gives the full variable domain: DTGVSQNPRHKITKRGQNVTFRCDPISEHNRLYWYRQTLGQGPEFLTYFQNEAQLEKSRLLSDRFSAERPKGSFSTLEIQRTEQGDSAMYLCASSQTGRNTGELFFGEGSRLTVL.

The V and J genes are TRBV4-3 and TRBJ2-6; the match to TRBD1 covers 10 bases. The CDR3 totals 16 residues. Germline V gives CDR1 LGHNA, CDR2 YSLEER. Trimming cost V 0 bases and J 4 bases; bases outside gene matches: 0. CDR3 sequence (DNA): TGCGCCAGCAGCCAAGAGGGACAGGGGGGGGCCAACGTCCTGACTTTC. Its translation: CASSQEGQGGANVLTF.

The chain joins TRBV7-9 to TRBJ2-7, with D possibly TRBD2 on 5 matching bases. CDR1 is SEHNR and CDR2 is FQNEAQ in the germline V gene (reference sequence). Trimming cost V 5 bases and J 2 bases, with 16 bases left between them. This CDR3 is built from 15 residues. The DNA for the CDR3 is TGTGCCAGCAGCCCCCGGACGGGATCCCCCTACGAGCAGTACTTC. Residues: CASSPRTGSPYEQYF.

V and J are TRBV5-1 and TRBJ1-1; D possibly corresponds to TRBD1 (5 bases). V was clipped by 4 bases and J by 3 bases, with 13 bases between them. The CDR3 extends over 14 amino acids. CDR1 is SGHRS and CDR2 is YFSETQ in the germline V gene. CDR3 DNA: TGCGCCAGCAGCCCTCGTGCGGGGGACACTGAAGCTTTCTTT. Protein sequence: CASSPRAGDTEAFF.

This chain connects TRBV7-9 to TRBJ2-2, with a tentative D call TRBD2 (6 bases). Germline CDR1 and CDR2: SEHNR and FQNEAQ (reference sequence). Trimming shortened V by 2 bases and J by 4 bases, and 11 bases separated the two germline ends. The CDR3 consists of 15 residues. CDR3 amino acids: CASSLTGRITGELFF. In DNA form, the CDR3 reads TGTGCCAGCAGCTTAACCGGGAGAATCACCGGGGAGCTGTTTTTT. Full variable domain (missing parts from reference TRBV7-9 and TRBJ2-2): DTGVSQNPRHKITKRGQNVTFRCDPISEHNRLYWYRQTLGQGPEFLTYFQNEAQLEKSRLLSDRFSAERPKGSFSTLEIQRTEQGDSAMYLCASSLTGRITGELFFGEGSRLTVL.

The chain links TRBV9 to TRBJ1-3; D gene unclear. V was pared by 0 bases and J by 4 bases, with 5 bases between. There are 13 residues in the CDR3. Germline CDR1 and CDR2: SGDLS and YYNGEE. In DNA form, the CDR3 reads TGTGCCAGCAGCGTAGCTTACGGAAACACCATATATTTT. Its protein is CASSVAYGNTIYF.

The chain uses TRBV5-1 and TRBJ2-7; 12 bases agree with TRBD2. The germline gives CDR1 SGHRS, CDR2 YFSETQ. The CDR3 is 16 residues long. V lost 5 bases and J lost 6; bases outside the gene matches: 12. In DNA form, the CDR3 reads TGCGCCAGCAGTCCATTCAGCGGACTAGCGGGATTCGAGCAGTACTTC. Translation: CASSPFSGLAGFEQYF.

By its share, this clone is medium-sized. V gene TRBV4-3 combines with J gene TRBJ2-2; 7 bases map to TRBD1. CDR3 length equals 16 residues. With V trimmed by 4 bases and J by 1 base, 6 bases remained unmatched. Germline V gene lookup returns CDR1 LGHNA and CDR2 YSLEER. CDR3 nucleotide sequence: TGCGCCAGCAGCCGGGACAGCTCGTTGAACACCGGGGAGCTGTTTTTT. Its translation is CASSRDSSLNTGELFF.

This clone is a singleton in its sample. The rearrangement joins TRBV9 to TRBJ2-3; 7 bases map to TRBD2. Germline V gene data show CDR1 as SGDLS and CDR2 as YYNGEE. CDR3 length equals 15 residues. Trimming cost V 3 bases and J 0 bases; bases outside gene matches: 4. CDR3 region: CASSDSGLSTDTQYF. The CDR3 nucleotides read TGTGCCAGCAGCGATAGCGGGTTAAGCACAGATACGCAGTATTTT.

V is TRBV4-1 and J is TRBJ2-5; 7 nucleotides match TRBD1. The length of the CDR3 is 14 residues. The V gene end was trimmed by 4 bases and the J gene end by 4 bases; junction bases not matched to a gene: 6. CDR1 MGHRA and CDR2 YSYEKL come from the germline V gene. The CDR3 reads CASSPRQGSETQYF. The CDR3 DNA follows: TGCGCCAGCAGCCCCAGACAGGGATCAGAGACCCAGTACTTC.